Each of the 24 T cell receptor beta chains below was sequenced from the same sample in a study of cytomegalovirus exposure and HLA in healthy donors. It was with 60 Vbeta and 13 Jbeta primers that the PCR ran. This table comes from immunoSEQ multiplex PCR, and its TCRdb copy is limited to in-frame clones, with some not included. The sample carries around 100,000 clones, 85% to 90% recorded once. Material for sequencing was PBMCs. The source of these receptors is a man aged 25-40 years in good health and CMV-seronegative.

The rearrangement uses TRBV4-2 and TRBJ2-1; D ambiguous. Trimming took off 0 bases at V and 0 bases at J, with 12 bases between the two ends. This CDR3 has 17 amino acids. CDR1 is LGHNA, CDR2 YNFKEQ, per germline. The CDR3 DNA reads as TGTGCCAGCAGCCAAGATACGAGCTGGAGCTCCTACAATGAGCAGTTCTTC. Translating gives CASSQDTSWSSYNEQFF.

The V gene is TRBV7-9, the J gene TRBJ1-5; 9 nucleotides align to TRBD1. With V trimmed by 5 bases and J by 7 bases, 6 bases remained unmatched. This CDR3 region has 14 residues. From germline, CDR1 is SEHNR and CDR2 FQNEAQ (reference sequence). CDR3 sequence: CASSAQGAPQPQHF. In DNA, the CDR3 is TGTGCCAGCAGCGCACAGGGGGCGCCCCAGCCCCAGCATTTT.

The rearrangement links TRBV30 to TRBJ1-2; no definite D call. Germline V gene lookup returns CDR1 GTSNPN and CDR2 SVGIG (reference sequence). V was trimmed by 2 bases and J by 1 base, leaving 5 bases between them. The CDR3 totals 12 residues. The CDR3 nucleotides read TGTGCCTGGAGTCTCGGTAACTATGGCTACACCTTC. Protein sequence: CAWSLGNYGYTF.

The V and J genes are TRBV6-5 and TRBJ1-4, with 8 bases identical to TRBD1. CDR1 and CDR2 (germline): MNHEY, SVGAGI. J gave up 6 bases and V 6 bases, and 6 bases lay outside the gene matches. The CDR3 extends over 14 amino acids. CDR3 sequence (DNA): TGTGCCAGCAGCAGGGGGCAGTATGATGAAAAACTGTTTTTT. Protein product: CASSRGQYDEKLFF.

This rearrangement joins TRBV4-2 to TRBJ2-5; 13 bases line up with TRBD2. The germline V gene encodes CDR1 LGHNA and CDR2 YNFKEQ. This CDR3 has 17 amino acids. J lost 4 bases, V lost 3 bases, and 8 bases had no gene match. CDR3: CASSHPGLAGAGETQYF. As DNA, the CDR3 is TGTGCCAGCAGCCATCCCGGACTAGCGGGAGCGGGAGAGACCCAGTACTTC.

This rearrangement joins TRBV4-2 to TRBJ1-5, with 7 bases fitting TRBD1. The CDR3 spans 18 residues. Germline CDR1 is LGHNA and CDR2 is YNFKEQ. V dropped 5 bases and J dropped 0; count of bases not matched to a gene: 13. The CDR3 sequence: CASSGSTGPNDSNQPQHF. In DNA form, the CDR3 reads TGTGCCAGCAGCGGGTCGACAGGGCCTAACGATAGCAATCAGCCCCAGCATTTT.

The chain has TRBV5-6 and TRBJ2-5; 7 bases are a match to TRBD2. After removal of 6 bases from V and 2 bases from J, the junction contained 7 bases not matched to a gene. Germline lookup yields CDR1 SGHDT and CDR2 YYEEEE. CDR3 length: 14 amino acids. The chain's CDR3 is CASNNWGGQETQYF. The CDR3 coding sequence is TGTGCCAGCAACAACTGGGGGGGTCAAGAGACCCAGTACTTC.

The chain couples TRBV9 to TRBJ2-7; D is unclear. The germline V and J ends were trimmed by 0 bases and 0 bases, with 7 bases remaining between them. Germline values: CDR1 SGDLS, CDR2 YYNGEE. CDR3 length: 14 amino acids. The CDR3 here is CASSVGSVSYEQYF. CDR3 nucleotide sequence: TGTGCCAGCAGCGTAGGTTCAGTCTCCTACGAGCAGTACTTC.

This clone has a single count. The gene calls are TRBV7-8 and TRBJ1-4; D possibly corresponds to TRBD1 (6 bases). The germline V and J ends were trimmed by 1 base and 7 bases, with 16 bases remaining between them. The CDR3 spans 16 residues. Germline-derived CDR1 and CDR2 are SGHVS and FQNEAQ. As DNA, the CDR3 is TGTGCCAGCAGCTTAGTCCGGACAGCGAGGTTTGAAAAACTGTTTTTT. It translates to CASSLVRTARFEKLFF.

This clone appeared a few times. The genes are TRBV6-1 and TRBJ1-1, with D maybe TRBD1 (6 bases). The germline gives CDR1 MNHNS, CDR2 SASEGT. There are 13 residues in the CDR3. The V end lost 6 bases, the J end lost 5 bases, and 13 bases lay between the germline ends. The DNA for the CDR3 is TGTGCCAGCAGCGCCGGGACACCAACTGAAGCTTTCTTT. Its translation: CASSAGTPTEAFF.

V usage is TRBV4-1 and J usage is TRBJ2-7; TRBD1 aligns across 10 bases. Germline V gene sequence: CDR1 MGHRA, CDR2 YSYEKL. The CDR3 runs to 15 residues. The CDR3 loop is CTSSFSGTGVYEQYV. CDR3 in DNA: TGCACCAGCAGCTTCTCCGGGACAGGGGTGTACGAGCAGTACGTC.

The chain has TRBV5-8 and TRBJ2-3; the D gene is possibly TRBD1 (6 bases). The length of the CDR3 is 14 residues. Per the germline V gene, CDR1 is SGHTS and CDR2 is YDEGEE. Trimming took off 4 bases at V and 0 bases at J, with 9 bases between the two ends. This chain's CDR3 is CASSEDRSTDTQYF. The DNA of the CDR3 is TGTGCCAGCAGCGAGGACAGAAGCACAGATACGCAGTATTTT.

CDR3: CASSFGFELFF. In DNA form, the CDR3 reads TGCGCCAGCAGCTTCGGGTTCGAGCTGTTTTTT. The chain combines TRBV5-1 with TRBJ2-2; D remains unclear. Per germline, CDR1 SGHRS and CDR2 YFSETQ. The germline V and J ends were trimmed by 2 bases and 11 bases, with 7 bases remaining between them. The CDR3 spans 11 residues.

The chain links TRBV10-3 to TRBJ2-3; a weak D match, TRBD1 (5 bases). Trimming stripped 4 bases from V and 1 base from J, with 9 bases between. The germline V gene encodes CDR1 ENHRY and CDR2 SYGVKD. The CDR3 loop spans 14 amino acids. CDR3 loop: CAISGTGGTDTQYF. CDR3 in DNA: TGTGCCATCAGTGGCACAGGCGGCACAGATACGCAGTATTTT.

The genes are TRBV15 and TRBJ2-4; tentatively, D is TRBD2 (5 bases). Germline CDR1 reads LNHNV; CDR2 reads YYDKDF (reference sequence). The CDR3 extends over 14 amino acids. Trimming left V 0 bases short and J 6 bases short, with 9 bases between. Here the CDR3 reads CATSRDRSGNIQYF. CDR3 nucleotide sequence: TGTGCCACCAGCAGAGATAGGAGCGGAAACATTCAGTACTTC.

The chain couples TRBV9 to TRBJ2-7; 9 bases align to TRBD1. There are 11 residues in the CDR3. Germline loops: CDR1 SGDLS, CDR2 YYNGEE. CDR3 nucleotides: TGTGCTTCGGGACAGGGTTACGAGCAGTACTTC. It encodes CASGQGYEQYF.

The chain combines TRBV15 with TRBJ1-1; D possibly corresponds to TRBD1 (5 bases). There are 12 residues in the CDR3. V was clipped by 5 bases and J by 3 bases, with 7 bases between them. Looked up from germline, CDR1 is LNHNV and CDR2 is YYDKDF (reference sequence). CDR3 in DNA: TGTGCCACCAGCCAGGGTTACACTGAAGCTTTCTTT. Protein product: CATSQGYTEAFF.

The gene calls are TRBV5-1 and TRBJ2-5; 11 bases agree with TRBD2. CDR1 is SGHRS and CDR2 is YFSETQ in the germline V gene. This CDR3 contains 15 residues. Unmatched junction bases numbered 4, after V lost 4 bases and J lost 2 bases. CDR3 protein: CASSRTSGPQETQYF. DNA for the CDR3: TGCGCCAGCAGCCGGACTAGCGGGCCACAAGAGACCCAGTACTTC. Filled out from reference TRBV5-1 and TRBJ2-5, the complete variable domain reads KAGVTQTPRYLIKTRGQQVTLSCSPISGHRSVSWYQQTPGQGLQFLFEYFSETQRNKGNFPGRFSGRQFSNSRSEMNVSTLELGDSALYLCASSRTSGPQETQYFGPGTRLLVL.

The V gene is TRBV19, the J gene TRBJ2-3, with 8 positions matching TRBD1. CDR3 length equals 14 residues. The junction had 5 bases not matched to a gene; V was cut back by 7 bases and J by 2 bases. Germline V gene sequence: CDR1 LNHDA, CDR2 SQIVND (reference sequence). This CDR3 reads CASTSTGDTDTQYF. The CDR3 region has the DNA TGTGCCAGTACTTCGACAGGGGACACAGATACGCAGTATTTT.

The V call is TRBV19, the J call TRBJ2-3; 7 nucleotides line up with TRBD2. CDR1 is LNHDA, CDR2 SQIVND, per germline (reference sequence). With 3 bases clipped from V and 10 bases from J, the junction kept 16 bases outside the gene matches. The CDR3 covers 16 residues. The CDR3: CASSIGRAGPKEAQYF. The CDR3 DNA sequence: TGTGCCAGTAGTATCGGTCGAGCGGGGCCGAAAGAAGCGCAGTATTTT.

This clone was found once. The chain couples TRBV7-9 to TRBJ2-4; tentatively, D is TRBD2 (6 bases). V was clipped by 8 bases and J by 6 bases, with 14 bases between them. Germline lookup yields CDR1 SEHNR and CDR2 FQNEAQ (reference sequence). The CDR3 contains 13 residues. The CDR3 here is CASAGRLRNIQYF. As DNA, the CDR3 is TGTGCCAGCGCGGGACGTTTGAGAAACATTCAGTACTTC.

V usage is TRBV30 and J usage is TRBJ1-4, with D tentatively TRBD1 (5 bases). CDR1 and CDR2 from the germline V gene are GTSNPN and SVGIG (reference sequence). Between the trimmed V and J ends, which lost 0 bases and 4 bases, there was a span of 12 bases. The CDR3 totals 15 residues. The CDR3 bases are TGTGCCTGGAGTGTACTTTTGGGGGGTAATGAAAAACTGTTTTTT. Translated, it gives CAWSVLLGGNEKLFF.

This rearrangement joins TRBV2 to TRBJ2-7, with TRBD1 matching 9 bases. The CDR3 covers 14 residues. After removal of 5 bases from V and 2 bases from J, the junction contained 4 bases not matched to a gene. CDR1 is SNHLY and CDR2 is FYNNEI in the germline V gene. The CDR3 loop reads CASSSGQGTYEQYF. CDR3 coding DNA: TGTGCCAGCAGTTCGGGACAGGGCACCTACGAGCAGTACTTC.

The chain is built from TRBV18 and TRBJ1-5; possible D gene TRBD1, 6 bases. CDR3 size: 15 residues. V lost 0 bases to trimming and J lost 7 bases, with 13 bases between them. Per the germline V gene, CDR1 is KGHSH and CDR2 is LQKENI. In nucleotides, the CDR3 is TGTGCCAGCTCACCACCGTCAGGGGCAGGGCAGCCCCAGCATTTT. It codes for CASSPPSGAGQPQHF.